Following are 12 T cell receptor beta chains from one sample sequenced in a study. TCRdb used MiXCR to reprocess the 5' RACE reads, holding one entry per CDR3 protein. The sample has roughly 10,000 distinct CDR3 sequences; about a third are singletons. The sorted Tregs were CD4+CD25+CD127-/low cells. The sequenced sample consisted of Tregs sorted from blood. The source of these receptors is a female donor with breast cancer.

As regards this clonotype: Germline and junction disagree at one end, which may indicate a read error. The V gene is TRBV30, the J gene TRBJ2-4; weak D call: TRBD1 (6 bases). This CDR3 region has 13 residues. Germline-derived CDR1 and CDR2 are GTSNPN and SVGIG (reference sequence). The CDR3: CAWTGDAKNTQYF. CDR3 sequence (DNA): TGTGCCTGGACAGGGGATGCCAAAAACACTCAGTACTTC.

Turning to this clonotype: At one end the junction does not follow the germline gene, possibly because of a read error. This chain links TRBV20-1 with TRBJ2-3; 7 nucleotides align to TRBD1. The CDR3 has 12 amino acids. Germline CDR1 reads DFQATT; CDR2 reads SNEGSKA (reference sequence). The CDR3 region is CSARDSTGTQYF. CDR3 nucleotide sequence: TGCAGTGCAAGGGACAGCACAGGTACGCAGTATTTT.

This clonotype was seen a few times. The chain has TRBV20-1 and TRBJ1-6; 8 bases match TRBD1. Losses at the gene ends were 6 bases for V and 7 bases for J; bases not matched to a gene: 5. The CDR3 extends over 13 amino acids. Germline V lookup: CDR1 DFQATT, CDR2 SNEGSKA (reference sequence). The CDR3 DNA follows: TGCAGTGCCAACAGGGGGGAGAATTCACCCCTCCACTTT. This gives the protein CSANRGENSPLHF.

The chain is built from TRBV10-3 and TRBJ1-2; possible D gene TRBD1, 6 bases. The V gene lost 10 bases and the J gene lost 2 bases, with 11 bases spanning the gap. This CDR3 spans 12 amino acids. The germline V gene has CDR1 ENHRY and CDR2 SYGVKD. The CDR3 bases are TGTGCCAGCAGGGGACCAAACTATGGCTACACCTTC. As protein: CASRGPNYGYTF.

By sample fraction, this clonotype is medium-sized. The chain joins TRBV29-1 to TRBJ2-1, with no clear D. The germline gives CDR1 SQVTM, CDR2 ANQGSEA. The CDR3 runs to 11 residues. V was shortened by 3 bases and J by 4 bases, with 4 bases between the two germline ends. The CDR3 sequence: CSVEGYNEQFF. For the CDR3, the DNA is TGCAGCGTTGAGGGGTACAATGAGCAGTTCTTC.

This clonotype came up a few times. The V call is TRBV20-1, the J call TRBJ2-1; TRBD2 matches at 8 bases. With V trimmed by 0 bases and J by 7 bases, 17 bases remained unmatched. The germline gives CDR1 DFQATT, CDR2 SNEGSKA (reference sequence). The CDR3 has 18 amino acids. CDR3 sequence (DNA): TGCAGTGCTAGAGATCGTGTCAAGGGCGGGAGGCCCTCAAATGAGCAGTTCTTC. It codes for CSARDRVKGGRPSNEQFF.

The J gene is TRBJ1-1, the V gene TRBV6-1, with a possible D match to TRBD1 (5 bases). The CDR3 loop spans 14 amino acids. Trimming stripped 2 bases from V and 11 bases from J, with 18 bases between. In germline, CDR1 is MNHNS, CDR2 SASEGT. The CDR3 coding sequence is TGTGCCAGCAGTGAATTCGAGGGGTCGATTGTTGCTTTCTTT. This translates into CASSEFEGSIVAFF.

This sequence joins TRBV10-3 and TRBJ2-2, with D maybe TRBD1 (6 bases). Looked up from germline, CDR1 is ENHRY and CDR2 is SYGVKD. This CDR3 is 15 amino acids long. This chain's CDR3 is CAINSGQANTGELFF. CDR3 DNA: TGTGCTATTAATTCGGGACAAGCTAACACCGGGGAGCTGTTTTTT.

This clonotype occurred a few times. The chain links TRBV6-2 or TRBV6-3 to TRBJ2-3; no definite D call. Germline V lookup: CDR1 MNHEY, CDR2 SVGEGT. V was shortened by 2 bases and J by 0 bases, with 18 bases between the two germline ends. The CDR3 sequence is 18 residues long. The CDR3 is CASSYRLFLERSTDTQYF. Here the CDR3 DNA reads TGTGCCAGCAGTTACCGCCTATTTTTGGAAAGAAGCACAGATACGCAGTATTTT.

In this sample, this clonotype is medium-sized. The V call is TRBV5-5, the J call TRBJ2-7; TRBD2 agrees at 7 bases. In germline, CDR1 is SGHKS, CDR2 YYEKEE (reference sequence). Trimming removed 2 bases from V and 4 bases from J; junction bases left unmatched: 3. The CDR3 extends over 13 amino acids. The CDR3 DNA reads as TGTGCCAGCAGCTTCGGGAGGAGGTACGAGCAGTACGTC. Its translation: CASSFGRRYEQYV.

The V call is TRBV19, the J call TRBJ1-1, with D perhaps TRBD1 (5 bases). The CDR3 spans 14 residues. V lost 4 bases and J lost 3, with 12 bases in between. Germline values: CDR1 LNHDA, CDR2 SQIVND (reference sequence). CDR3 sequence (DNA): TGTGCCAGTAGTAGAGGGGCTGGACACACTGAAGCTTTCTTT. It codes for CASSRGAGHTEAFF.

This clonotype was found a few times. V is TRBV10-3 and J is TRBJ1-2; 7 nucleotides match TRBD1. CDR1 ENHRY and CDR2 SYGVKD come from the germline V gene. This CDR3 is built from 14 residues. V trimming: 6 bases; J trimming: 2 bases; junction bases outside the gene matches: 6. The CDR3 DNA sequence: TGTGCCATCAGCCTGACAGGGATCAACTATGGCTACACCTTC. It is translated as CAISLTGINYGYTF.